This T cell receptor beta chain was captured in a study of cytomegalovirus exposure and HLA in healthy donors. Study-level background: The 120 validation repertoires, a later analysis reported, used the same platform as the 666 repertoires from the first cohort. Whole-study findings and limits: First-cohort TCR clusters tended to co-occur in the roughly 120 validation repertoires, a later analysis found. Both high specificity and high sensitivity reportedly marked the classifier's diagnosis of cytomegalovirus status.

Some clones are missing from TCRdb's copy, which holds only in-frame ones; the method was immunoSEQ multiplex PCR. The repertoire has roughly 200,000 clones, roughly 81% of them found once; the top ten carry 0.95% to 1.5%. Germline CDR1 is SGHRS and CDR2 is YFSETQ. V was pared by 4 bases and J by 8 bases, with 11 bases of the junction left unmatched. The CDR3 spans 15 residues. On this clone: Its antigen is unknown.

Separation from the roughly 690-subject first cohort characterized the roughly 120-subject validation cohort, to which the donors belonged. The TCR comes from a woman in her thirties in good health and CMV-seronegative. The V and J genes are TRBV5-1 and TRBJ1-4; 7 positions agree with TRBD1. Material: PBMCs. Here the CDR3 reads CASSSTGEREEKLFF. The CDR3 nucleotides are TGCGCCAGCAGCAGTACAGGGGAGAGGGAAGAAAAACTGTTTTTT.